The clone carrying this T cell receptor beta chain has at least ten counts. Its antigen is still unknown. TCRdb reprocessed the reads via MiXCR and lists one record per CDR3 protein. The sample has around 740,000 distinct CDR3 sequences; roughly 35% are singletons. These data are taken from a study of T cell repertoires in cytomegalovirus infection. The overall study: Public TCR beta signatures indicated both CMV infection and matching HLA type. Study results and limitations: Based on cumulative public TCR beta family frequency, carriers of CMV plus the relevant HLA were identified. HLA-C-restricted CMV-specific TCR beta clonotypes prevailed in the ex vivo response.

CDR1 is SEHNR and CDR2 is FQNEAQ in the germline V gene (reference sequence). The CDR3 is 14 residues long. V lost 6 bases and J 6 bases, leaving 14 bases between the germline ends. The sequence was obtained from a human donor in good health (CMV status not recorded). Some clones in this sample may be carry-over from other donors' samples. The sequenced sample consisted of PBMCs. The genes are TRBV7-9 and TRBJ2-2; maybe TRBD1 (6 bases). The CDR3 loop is CASRPDRRAGELFF. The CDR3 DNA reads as TGTGCCAGCAGGCCCGACAGGCGGGCCGGGGAGCTGTTTTTT.